One sample yielded the 23 T cell receptor beta chains listed below, sequenced in a study of cytotoxic CD8 clonotypes in ibrutinib-treated CLL. Produced via immunoSEQ multiplex PCR; TCRdb's table is partial and in-frame only. The sample carries about 44,000 clones, 69% recorded once. Here the sequenced sample was PBMCs, taken after 12 months of ibrutinib treatment. The receptor set was obtained from a human donor with chronic lymphocytic leukemia.

The CDR3 spells CASSWGNTGELFF. The CDR3 DNA reads TGTGCCAGCAGCTGGGGTAACACCGGGGAGCTGTTTTTT. The V call is TRBV13, the J call TRBJ2-2; D call uncertain. The V gene's germline CDR1 is PRHDT and CDR2 FYEKMQ (reference sequence). This CDR3 has 13 amino acids. Trimming took 4 bases from V and 2 from J, leaving 5 bases between them.

This clone turned up a few times. The V gene is TRBV10-2, the J gene TRBJ1-2, with D possibly being TRBD1 (6 bases). This CDR3 is built from 12 residues. From germline, CDR1 is WSHSY and CDR2 SAAADI. Trimming stripped 6 bases from V and 6 bases from J, with 11 bases between. CDR3 DNA sequence: TGCGCCAGCAGGACAGGAGACAATGGCTACACCTTC. Protein sequence: CASRTGDNGYTF.

The genes are TRBV4-1 and TRBJ2-5, with 12 bases matching TRBD1. V was clipped by 1 base and J by 7 bases; unmatched bases: 7. This CDR3 has 16 amino acids. CDR1 is MGHRA and CDR2 is YSYEKL in the germline V gene. The CDR3 is CASSQARDRGRGTQYF. DNA of the CDR3: TGCGCCAGCAGCCAAGCCCGGGACAGGGGGCGTGGGACCCAGTACTTC.

The chain links TRBV6-1 to TRBJ2-2; 7 nucleotides line up with TRBD1. This CDR3 is 17 amino acids long. Germline assignment: CDR1 MNHNS and CDR2 SASEGT. V lost 3 bases to trimming and J lost 0 bases; unmatched junction nucleotides: 7. CDR3 sequence (DNA): TGTGCCAGCAGTGACCTGCCCGGGACAGCGAACACCGGGGAGCTGTTTTTT. Residues: CASSDLPGTANTGELFF.

This clone has a handful of counts. The rearrangement links TRBV5-5 to TRBJ2-7; 8 bases align to TRBD1. V dropped 7 bases and J dropped 2; count of bases not matched to a gene: 11. Germline CDR1 SGHKS, CDR2 YYEKEE (reference sequence). CDR3 length equals 15 residues. The CDR3: CASGSFVTGAYEQYF. As DNA, the CDR3 is TGTGCCAGCGGATCCTTCGTGACAGGGGCCTACGAGCAGTACTTC.

This clone is medium-sized. V and J are TRBV4-2 and TRBJ1-1; 8 positions agree with TRBD1. The CDR3 length is 17 residues. Per germline, CDR1 LGHNA and CDR2 YNFKEQ. The V gene end was trimmed by 0 bases and the J gene end by 3 bases; junction bases not matched to a gene: 9. The CDR3 spells CASSQDNRQGWDTEAFF. The CDR3 DNA follows: TGTGCCAGCAGCCAAGATAACCGACAGGGGTGGGACACTGAAGCTTTCTTT.

The chain carries TRBV11-1 and TRBJ2-1, with no clear D. The germline CDR1 and CDR2 sequences are SGHAT and FQDESV (reference sequence). Trimming cost V 5 bases and J 7 bases, with 12 bases left between them. The CDR3 has 13 residues. CDR3 sequence reads: CASSATVWNEQFF. The DNA of the CDR3 is TGTGCCAGCAGCGCGACCGTGTGGAATGAGCAGTTCTTC. The whole variable domain, remainder taken from reference TRBV11-1 and TRBJ2-1, is EAEVAQSPRYKITEKSQAVAFWCDPISGHATLYWYRQILGQGPELLVQFQDESVVDDSQLPKDRFSAERLKGVDSTLKIQPAELGDSAMYLCASSATVWNEQFFGPGTRLTVL.

A few counts support this clone. This chain uses TRBV4-2 with TRBJ1-6, with unresolved D. Germline CDR1 and CDR2: LGHNA and YNFKEQ. The germline V and J ends were trimmed by 1 base and 8 bases, with 12 bases remaining between them. This CDR3 contains 15 residues. The CDR3 here is CASSQGWTGDSPLHF. The DNA for the CDR3 is TGTGCCAGCAGCCAAGGTTGGACGGGAGATTCACCCCTCCACTTT.

The chain is built from TRBV2 and TRBJ2-7, with TRBD2 identical over 7 bases. This CDR3 contains 17 residues. J gave up 6 bases and V 0 bases, and 14 bases lay outside the gene matches. CDR1 SNHLY and CDR2 FYNNEI come from the germline V gene. In DNA form, the CDR3 reads TGTGCCAGCAGTGAAGCGATGAGAGGGGAGGGTTTGGGCGAGCAGTACTTC. Translating gives CASSEAMRGEGLGEQYF.

The V and J genes are TRBV10-3 and TRBJ2-7; TRBD1 aligns across 7 bases. This CDR3 has 15 residues. Germline V gene data show CDR1 as ENHRY and CDR2 as SYGVKD. Losses at the gene ends were 2 bases for V and 2 bases for J; bases not matched to a gene: 6. The CDR3 region has the DNA TGTGCCATCAGTGAGCCTCGACAGGGTACCTACGAGCAGTACTTC. Translated, it gives CAISEPRQGTYEQYF.

J is TRBJ2-1 and V is TRBV4-1, with D unclear. Germline V gives CDR1 MGHRA, CDR2 YSYEKL. The V and J ends lost 3 bases and 4 bases respectively, with 10 bases between them. The CDR3 sequence is 14 residues long. CDR3 nucleotide sequence: TGCGCCAGCAGCCATCCAGGAGAGTACAATGAGCAGTTCTTC. Its protein is CASSHPGEYNEQFF.

The chain is built from TRBV10-3 and TRBJ1-5; D perhaps matches TRBD1 (5 bases). Germline CDR1 reads ENHRY; CDR2 reads SYGVKD. V was cut by 10 bases and J by 0 bases, with 25 bases left in between. This CDR3 region has 18 residues. The CDR3 DNA reads as TGTGCCACTACAACTGAGCGCGGGGGTCATAATAGCAATCAGCCCCAGCATTTT. Translating gives CATTTERGGHNSNQPQHF.

Concerning this clone: The sample has other DNA sequences that encode this CDR3 too. The chain joins TRBV7-9 to TRBJ1-2; D gene ambiguous. Per the germline V gene, CDR1 is SEHNR and CDR2 is FQNEAQ (reference sequence). The CDR3 length is 12 residues. Trimming cost V 5 bases and J 5 bases, with 9 bases left between them. The CDR3 protein is CASSPTGYGYTF. The CDR3 DNA is TGTGCCAGCAGCCCTACCGGTTATGGCTACACCTTC.

The chain links TRBV5-4 to TRBJ2-1, with 9 bases matching TRBD2. The germline gives CDR1 SGHNT, CDR2 YYREEE (reference sequence). V was clipped by 4 bases and J by 0 bases; unmatched bases: 2. The CDR3 is made up of 15 amino acids. In DNA form, the CDR3 reads TGTGCCAGCAGCGCGGGGGGGAACTCCTACAATGAGCAGTTCTTC. As protein: CASSAGGNSYNEQFF. The variable domain in full, completed from reference TRBV5-4 and TRBJ2-1, reads ETGVTQSPTHLIKTRGQQVTLRCSSQSGHNTVSWYQQALGQGPQFIFQYYREEENGRGNFPPRFSGLQFPNYSSELNVNALELDDSALYLCASSAGGNSYNEQFFGPGTRLTVL.

The V call is TRBV5-1, the J call TRBJ1-4; D is possibly TRBD1 (6 bases). This CDR3 contains 16 residues. V shed 0 bases and J shed 3 bases, with 12 bases lying between them. Germline assignment: CDR1 SGHRS and CDR2 YFSETQ. The CDR3 spells CASSLGLGQSNEKLFF. The CDR3 DNA is TGCGCCAGCAGCTTGGGGCTAGGACAGTCTAATGAAAAACTGTTTTTT.

The chain joins TRBV15 to TRBJ2-3; D gene uncertain. The germline V gene has CDR1 LNHNV and CDR2 YYDKDF (reference sequence). The CDR3 loop spans 14 amino acids. Trimming took off 5 bases at V and 0 bases at J, with 9 bases between the two ends. The chain's CDR3 is CATSVGPSTDTQYF. The CDR3 nucleotides are TGTGCCACCAGCGTGGGCCCCAGCACAGATACGCAGTATTTT.

The chain links TRBV29-1 to TRBJ2-7; 7 positions match TRBD2. The CDR3 totals 14 residues. The germline CDR1 and CDR2 sequences are SQVTM and ANQGSEA. With 5 bases clipped from V and 0 bases from J, the junction kept 7 bases outside the gene matches. The CDR3, as DNA: TGCAGCGTTTTTAGCGGGCTGAGCTCCTACGAGCAGTACTTC. Protein: CSVFSGLSSYEQYF.

The chain links TRBV7-9 to TRBJ1-2; 9 nucleotides line up with TRBD1. Looked up from germline, CDR1 is SEHNR and CDR2 is FQNEAQ (reference sequence). The CDR3 covers 14 residues. J was trimmed by 4 bases and V by 5 bases; bases with no gene match: 5. The CDR3 DNA is TGTGCCAGCAGCGACAGGGGGGAAGGCTATGGCTACACCTTC. Amino acid sequence: CASSDRGEGYGYTF.

This clone has only a few counts. This chain uses TRBV27 with TRBJ1-6; perhaps TRBD1 as D (5 bases). The CDR3 is 12 amino acids. Looked up from germline, CDR1 is MNHEY and CDR2 is SMNVEV (reference sequence). Trimming left V 3 bases short and J 10 bases short, with 7 bases between. The CDR3 reads CASSLGRSPLHF. CDR3 bases: TGTGCCAGCAGTTTGGGACGGTCACCCCTCCACTTT.

The chain carries TRBV11-2 and TRBJ2-2, with D perhaps matching TRBD2 (5 bases). V lost 5 bases, J lost 1 base, and 14 bases lay in between. Germline V gene lookup returns CDR1 SGHAT and CDR2 FQNNGV. The length of the CDR3 is 16 residues. The CDR3 loop is CASSLALAGNTGELFF. The CDR3 DNA follows: TGTGCCAGCAGCCTCGCGTTGGCGGGGAACACCGGGGAGCTGTTTTTT.

This chain links TRBV5-1 with TRBJ2-5; 8 bases are a match to TRBD2. This CDR3 has 15 amino acids. The germline gives CDR1 SGHRS, CDR2 YFSETQ. Trimming cost V 0 bases and J 3 bases; bases outside gene matches: 4. In nucleotides, the CDR3 is TGCGCCAGCAGCTTGGCCAGTAGCGGGGAAGAGACCCAGTACTTC. It translates to CASSLASSGEETQYF.

The gene calls are TRBV5-1 and TRBJ1-6, with a tentative D call TRBD1 (5 bases). Trimming shortened V by 0 bases and J by 9 bases, and 16 bases separated the two germline ends. The CDR3 has 16 residues. The germline V gene encodes CDR1 SGHRS and CDR2 YFSETQ. The DNA of the CDR3 is TGCGCCAGCAGCTTGGAATCAGGCAGGGAAGTTTCACCCCTCCACTTT. Its translation is CASSLESGREVSPLHF. Together with reference TRBV5-1 and TRBJ1-6, the CDR3 gives the full variable domain: KAGVTQTPRYLIKTRGQQVTLSCSPISGHRSVSWYQQTPGQGLQFLFEYFSETQRNKGNFPGRFSGRQFSNSRSEMNVSTLELGDSALYLCASSLESGREVSPLHFGNGTRLTVT.

The chain links TRBV19 to TRBJ2-7; D remains unclear. Germline V gene data show CDR1 as LNHDA and CDR2 as SQIVND (reference sequence). Trimming removed 5 bases at V and 1 base at J, with 27 bases between. The CDR3 has 19 residues. The CDR3 coding sequence is TGTGCCAGTAGTCCGATACCCAATGAGCCATTCGCCGGGTCCTACGAGCAGTACTTC. Its protein is CASSPIPNEPFAGSYEQYF.